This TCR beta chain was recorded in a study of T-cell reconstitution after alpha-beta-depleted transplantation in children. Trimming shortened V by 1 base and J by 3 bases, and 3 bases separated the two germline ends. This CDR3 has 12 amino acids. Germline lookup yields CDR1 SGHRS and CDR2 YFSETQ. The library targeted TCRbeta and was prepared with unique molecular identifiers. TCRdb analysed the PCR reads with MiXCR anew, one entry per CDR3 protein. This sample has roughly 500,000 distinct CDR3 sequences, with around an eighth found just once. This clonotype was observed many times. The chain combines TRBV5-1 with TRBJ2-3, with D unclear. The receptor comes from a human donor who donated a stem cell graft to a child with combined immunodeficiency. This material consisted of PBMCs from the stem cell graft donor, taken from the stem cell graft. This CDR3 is CASSLMTDTQYF. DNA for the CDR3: TGCGCCAGCAGCTTGATGACAGATACGCAGTATTTT.